These 11 T cell receptor beta chains were all obtained from the same sample, sequenced in a study of CD8+ T cells in alopecia areata. Extracted from the samples, RNA was reverse transcribed into cDNA to serve as the sequencing template. Clones were read by immunoSEQ multiplex PCR, and TCRdb kept only the in-frame ones, dropping some. The sample shows approximately 100,000 clones, around 86% of them seen only once. Sample treatment: oral pan-JAK inhibitor, 5-10 mg twice daily. The sample here was CD8+ T cells sorted from blood, taken between weeks 30 and 35, from a patient treated with tofacitinib. The receptors stem from a human donor with alopecia areata.

The V call is TRBV9, the J call TRBJ2-3, with 9 bases aligning to TRBD2. The CDR3 is made up of 15 amino acids. With V trimmed by 3 bases and J by 4 bases, 6 bases remained unmatched. Germline CDR1 is SGDLS and CDR2 is YYNGEE. This CDR3 is CASSGGLASADTQYF. For the CDR3, the DNA is TGTGCCAGCAGCGGGGGACTAGCAAGCGCAGATACGCAGTATTTT. Full variable domain (outside the CDR3, taken from reference TRBV9 and TRBJ2-3): DSGVTQTPKHLITATGQRVTLRCSPRSGDLSVYWYQQSLDQGLQFLIQYYNGEERAKGNILERFSAQQFPDLHSELNLSSLELGDSALYFCASSGGLASADTQYFGPGTRLTVL.

The rearrangement joins TRBV5-4 to TRBJ2-1; the D gene is possibly TRBD2 (5 bases). Trimming stripped 4 bases from V and 0 bases from J, with 11 bases between. The germline CDR1 and CDR2 sequences are SGHNT and YYREEE (reference sequence). The CDR3 length is 15 residues. CDR3 loop: CASSPLGISYNEQFF. CDR3 nucleotides: TGTGCCAGCAGCCCCCTCGGGATCTCCTACAATGAGCAGTTCTTC. Together with reference TRBV5-4 and TRBJ2-1, the CDR3 gives the full variable domain: ETGVTQSPTHLIKTRGQQVTLRCSSQSGHNTVSWYQQALGQGPQFIFQYYREEENGRGNFPPRFSGLQFPNYSSELNVNALELDDSALYLCASSPLGISYNEQFFGPGTRLTVL.

The chain couples TRBV21-1 to TRBJ2-7. TRBV21-1 is a pseudogene. The CDR3 runs 10 residues. The CDR3 is CANRGREQYF. The DNA for the CDR3 is TGTGCCAACCGGGGCCGCGAGCAGTACTTC.

As regards this clone: The identical CDR3 is also encoded by other nucleotide sequences in the sample. The DNA for the CDR3 is TGCGCCAGCAGCCAAGGGGCGGATGAAGCTTTCTTT. Translation: CASSQGADEAFF. The chain is built from TRBV4-1 and TRBJ1-1; no clear D gene. This CDR3 has 12 amino acids. Per the germline V gene, CDR1 is MGHRA and CDR2 is YSYEKL. Trimming left V 1 base short and J 7 bases short, with 7 bases between.

This chain connects TRBV6-4 to TRBJ1-2, with D possibly matching TRBD1 (5 bases). Trimming took off 2 bases at V and 4 bases at J, with 14 bases between the two ends. Germline V gives CDR1 MRHNA, CDR2 SNTAGT. This CDR3 contains 15 residues. The CDR3 region is CASSDGGGGVYGYTF. DNA of the CDR3: TGTGCCAGCAGTGACGGTGGCGGGGGGGTCTATGGCTACACCTTC.

V is TRBV7-9 and J is TRBJ2-7; 7 bases map to TRBD2. The V gene end was trimmed by 3 bases and the J gene end by 3 bases; junction bases not matched to a gene: 17. The germline V gene encodes CDR1 SEHNR and CDR2 FQNEAQ (reference sequence). CDR3 length: 18 residues. The CDR3 region has the DNA TGTGCCAGCAGCTTCCCACGCCGCCGACTAGCAGACAGCTACGAGCAGTACTTC. Its translation is CASSFPRRRLADSYEQYF.

This clone was seen only a few times. The chain recombines TRBV29-1 with TRBJ2-7; 12 bases map to TRBD1. V lost 6 bases and J lost 7; bases outside the gene matches: 10. Per germline, CDR1 SQVTM and CDR2 ANQGSEA. This CDR3 comprises 14 residues. For the CDR3, the DNA is TGCAGCGTGGAATCCCGGGACAGGGGGCGAGAGCAGTACTTC. It specifies CSVESRDRGREQYF.

The chain joins TRBV4-1 to TRBJ2-2, with D possibly being TRBD2 (5 bases). CDR1 is MGHRA, CDR2 YSYEKL, per germline. Trimming pared 4 bases from V and 2 bases from J, leaving 14 bases between. The CDR3 extends over 16 amino acids. This CDR3 reads CASSPYRTDNTGELFF. The CDR3 DNA sequence: TGCGCCAGCAGCCCTTACCGGACTGATAACACCGGGGAGCTGTTTTTT.

This chain uses TRBV11-2 with TRBJ2-7; 7 nucleotides agree with TRBD2. CDR1 and CDR2 (germline): SGHAT, FQNNGV. The CDR3 extends over 14 amino acids. Germline trimming cut 6 bases from V and 3 bases from J; bases unmatched to any gene: 8. CDR3 coding DNA: TGTGCCAGCAGTTTGGGGGGGTTCCTCTACGAGCAGTACTTC. It codes for CASSLGGFLYEQYF.

The V and J genes are TRBV2 and TRBJ2-7, with 12 bases fitting TRBD1. V dropped 6 bases and J dropped 1; count of bases not matched to a gene: 4. The V gene's germline CDR1 is SNHLY and CDR2 FYNNEI. The CDR3 sequence is 15 residues long. Here the CDR3 reads CASRGDRGPSYEQYF. The DNA of the CDR3 is TGTGCCAGCAGGGGGGACAGGGGGCCGTCCTACGAGCAGTACTTC.

In DNA form, the CDR3 reads TGTGCCAGCAGAGAAGCTCCAGGCCAGCGGGGGGGCAATGAGCAGTTCTTC. Amino acids: CASREAPGQRGGNEQFF. The rearrangement links TRBV7-8 to TRBJ2-1; 10 bases agree with TRBD2. CDR1 is SGHVS and CDR2 is FQNEAQ in the germline V gene. After removal of 6 bases from V and 6 bases from J, the junction contained 14 bases not matched to a gene. This CDR3 has 17 residues.